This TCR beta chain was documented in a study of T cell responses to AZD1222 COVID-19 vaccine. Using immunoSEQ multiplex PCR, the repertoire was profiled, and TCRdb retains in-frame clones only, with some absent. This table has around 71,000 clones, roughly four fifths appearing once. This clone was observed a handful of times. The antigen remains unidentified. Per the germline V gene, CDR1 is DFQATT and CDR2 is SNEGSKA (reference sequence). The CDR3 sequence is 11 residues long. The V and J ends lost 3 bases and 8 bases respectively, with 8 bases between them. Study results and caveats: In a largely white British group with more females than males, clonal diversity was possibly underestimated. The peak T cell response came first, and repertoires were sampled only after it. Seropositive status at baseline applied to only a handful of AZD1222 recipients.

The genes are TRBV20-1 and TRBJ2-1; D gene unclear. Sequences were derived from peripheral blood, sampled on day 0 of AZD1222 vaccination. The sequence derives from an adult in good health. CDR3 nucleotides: TGCAGTGCTAGTCCGACGTATGAGCAGTTCTTC. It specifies CSASPTYEQFF.